This T cell receptor beta chain was obtained from a study of T cell responses to AZD1222 COVID-19 vaccine. Sequenced by immunoSEQ multiplex PCR; TCRdb stores in-frame clones only, minus some. Among 45,000 to 55,000 clones listed, about 86% were seen once. Germline CDR1 is SGHVS and CDR2 is FNYEAQ. Trimming stripped 0 bases from V and 0 bases from J, with 5 bases between. The CDR3 has 14 residues. A remark on this clone: The antigen remains unidentified.

Regarding the study as a whole: Sampling that yielded the repertoires occurred only after the peak T cell response. Donors were chiefly white British, with a greater number of females, and clonal diversity was perhaps underestimated. Just a handful of people given AZD1222 tested seropositive at baseline.

The TCR comes from an adult in good health. The gene calls are TRBV7-6 and TRBJ1-1; unclear D gene. The specimen was peripheral blood, collected on day 0 of AZD1222 vaccination. Written as DNA, the CDR3 is TGTGCCAGCAGCTTAGCCCCAGTGAACACTGAAGCTTTCTTT. This encodes CASSLAPVNTEAFF.